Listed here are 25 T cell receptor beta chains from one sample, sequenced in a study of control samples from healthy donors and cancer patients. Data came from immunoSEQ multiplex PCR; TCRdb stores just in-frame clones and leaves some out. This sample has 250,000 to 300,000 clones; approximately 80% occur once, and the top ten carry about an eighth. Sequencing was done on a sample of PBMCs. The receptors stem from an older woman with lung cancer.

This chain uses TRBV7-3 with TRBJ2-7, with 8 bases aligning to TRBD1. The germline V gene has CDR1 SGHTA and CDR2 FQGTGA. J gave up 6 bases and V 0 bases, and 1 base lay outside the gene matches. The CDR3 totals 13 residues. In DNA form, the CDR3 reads TGTGCCAGCAGCTTAACGACAGGGGCCGAGCAGTACTTC. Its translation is CASSLTTGAEQYF.

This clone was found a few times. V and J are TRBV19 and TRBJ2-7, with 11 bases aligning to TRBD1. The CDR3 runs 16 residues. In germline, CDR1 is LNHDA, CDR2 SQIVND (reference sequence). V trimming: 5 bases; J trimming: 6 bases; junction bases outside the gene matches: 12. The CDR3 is CASSDRPGTGGSEQYF. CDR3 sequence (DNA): TGTGCCAGTAGTGACCGCCCCGGGACAGGGGGGTCCGAGCAGTACTTC.

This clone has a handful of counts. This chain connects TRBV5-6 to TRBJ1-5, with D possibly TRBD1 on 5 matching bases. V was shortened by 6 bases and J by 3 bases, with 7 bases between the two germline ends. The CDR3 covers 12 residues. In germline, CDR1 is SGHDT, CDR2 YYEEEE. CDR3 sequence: CASTGNNQPQHF. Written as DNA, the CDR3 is TGTGCCAGCACAGGGAACAATCAGCCCCAGCATTTT.

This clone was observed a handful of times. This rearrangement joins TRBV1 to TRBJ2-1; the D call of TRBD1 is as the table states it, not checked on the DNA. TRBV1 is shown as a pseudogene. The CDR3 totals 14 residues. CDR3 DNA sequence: TGCACCAGCAGCCAACTATGGGCTAAAAATGAGCAGTTCTTC. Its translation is CTSSQLWAKNEQFF.

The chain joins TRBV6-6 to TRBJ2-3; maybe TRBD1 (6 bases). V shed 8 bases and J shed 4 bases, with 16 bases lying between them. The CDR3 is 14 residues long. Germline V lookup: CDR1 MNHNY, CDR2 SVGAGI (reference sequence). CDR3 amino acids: CASRGTSQPDTQYF. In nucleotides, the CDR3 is TGTGCCAGCCGAGGGACATCGCAACCAGATACGCAGTATTTT.

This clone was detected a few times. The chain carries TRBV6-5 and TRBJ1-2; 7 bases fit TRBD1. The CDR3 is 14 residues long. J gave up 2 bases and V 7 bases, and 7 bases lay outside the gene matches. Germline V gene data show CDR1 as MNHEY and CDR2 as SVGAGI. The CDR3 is CASNPDRPNYGYTF. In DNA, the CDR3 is TGTGCCAGCAACCCGGACAGGCCCAACTATGGCTACACCTTC.

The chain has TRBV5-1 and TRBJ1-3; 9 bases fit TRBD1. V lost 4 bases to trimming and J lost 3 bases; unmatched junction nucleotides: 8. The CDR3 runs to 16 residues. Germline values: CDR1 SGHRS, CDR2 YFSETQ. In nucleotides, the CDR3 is TGCGCCAGCAGCCTCGCGCCGACAGGGGGTGGAAACACCATATATTTT. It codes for CASSLAPTGGGNTIYF.

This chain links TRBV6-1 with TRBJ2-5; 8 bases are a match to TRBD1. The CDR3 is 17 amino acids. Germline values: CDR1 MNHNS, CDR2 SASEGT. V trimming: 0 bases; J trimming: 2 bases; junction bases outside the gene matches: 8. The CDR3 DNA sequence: TGTGCCAGCAGTGAAGCAGGGGATGGACAGGGACAAGAGACCCAGTACTTC. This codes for CASSEAGDGQGQETQYF.

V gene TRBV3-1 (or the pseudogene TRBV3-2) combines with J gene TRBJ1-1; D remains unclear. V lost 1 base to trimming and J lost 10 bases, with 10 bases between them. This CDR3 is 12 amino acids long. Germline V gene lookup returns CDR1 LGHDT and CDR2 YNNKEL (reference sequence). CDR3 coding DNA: TGTGCCAGCAGCCAAGGAGGCGCAGTAGCTTTCTTT. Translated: CASSQGGAVAFF.

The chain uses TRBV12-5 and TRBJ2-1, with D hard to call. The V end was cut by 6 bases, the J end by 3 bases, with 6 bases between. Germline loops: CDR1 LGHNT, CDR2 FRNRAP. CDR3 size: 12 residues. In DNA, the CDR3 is TGTGCTAGTGGCCCTGACTACAATGAGCAGTTCTTC. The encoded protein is CASGPDYNEQFF.

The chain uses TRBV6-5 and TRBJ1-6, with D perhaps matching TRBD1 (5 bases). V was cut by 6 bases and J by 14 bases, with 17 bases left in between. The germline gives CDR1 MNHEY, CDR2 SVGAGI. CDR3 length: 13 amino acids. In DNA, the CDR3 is TGTGCCAGCAGCAACCCACCCCCGGGGGCCCTCCACTTT. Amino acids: CASSNPPPGALHF.

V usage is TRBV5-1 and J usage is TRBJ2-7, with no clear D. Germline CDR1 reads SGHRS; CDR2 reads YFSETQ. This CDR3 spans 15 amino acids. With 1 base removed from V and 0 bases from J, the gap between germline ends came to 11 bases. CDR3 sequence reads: CASSLNAGDSYEQYF. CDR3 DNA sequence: TGCGCCAGCAGCTTGAATGCAGGTGACTCCTACGAGCAGTACTTC.

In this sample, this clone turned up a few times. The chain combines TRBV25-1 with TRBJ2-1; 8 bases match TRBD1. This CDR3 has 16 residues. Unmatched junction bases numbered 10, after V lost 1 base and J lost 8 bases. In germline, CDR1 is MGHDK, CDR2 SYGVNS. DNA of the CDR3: TGTGCCAGCAGTGAATTTTCAGGGGGCCTTGGTGATGAGCAGTTCTTC. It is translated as CASSEFSGGLGDEQFF.

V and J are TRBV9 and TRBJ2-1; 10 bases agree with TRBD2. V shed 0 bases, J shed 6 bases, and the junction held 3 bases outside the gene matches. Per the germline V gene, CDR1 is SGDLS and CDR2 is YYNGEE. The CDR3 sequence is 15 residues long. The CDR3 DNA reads TGTGCCAGCAGCGTAGGGGGACTAGCGATCAATGAGCAGTTCTTC. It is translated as CASSVGGLAINEQFF.

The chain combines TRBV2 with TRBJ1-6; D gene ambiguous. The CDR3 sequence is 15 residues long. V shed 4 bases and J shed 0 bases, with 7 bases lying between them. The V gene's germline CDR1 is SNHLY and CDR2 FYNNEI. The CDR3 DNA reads TGTGCCAGCAGTGCCAAGAGCTCCTATAATTCACCCCTCCACTTT. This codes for CASSAKSSYNSPLHF. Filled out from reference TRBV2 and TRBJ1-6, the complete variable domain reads EPEVTQTPSHQVTQMGQEVILRCVPISNHLYFYWYRQILGQKVEFLVSFYNNEISEKSEIFDDQFSVERPDGSNFTLKIRSTKLEDSAMYFCASSAKSSYNSPLHFGNGTRLTVT.

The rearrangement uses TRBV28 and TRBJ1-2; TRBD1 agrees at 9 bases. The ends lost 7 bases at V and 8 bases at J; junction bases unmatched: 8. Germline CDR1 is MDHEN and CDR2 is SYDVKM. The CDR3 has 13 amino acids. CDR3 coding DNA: TGTGCCAGCACCCTGGGACAGGGAGGGGGCTACACCTTC. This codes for CASTLGQGGGYTF.

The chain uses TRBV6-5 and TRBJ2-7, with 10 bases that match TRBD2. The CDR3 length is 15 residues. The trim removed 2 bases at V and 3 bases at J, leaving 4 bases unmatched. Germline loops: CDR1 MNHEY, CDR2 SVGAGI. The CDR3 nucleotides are TGTGCCAGCAGTTACGAAGCGGGAGGGATCTACGAGCAGTACTTC. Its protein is CASSYEAGGIYEQYF.

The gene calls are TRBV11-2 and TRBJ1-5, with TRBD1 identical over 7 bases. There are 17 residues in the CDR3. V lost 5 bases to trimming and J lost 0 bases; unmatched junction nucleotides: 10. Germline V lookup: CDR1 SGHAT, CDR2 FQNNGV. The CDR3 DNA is TGTGCCAGCAGCCCTTGGACAGGCGGGAGTAGCAATCAGCCCCAGCATTTT. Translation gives CASSPWTGGSSNQPQHF.

This CDR3 is CASSLQGVQPQHF. The CDR3, as DNA: TGTGCCAGCAGTCTACAGGGGGTCCAGCCCCAGCATTTT. The chain uses TRBV27 and TRBJ1-5; the match to TRBD1 covers 8 bases. The germline V gene has CDR1 MNHEY and CDR2 SMNVEV (reference sequence). The CDR3 sequence is 13 residues long. After removal of 5 bases from V and 7 bases from J, the junction contained 4 bases not matched to a gene.

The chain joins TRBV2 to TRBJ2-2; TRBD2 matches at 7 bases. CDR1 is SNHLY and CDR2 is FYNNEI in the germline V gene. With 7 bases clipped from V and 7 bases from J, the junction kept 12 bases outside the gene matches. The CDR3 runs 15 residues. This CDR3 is CASKGIVAGNGELFF. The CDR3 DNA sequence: TGTGCCAGCAAAGGGATAGTAGCGGGTAACGGGGAGCTGTTTTTT.

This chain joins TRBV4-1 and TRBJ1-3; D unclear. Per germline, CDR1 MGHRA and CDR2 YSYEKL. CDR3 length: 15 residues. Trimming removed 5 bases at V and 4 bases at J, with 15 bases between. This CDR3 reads CASSSRVEGGNTIYF. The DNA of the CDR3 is TGCGCCAGCAGCAGCCGGGTGGAGGGAGGAAACACCATATATTTT.

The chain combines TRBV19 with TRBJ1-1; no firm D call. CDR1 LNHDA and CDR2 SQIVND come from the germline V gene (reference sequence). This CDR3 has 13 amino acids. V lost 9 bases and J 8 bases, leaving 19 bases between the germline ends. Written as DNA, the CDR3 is TGTGCCAGCCCAAGACCAGCATCGAGCGAAGCTTTCTTT. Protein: CASPRPASSEAFF. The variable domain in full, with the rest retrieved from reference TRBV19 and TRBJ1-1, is DGGITQSPKYLFRKEGQNVTLSCEQNLNHDAMYWYRQDPGQGLRLIYYSQIVNDFQKGDIAEGYSVSREKKESFPLTVTSAQKNPTAFYLCASPRPASSEAFFGQGTRLTVV.

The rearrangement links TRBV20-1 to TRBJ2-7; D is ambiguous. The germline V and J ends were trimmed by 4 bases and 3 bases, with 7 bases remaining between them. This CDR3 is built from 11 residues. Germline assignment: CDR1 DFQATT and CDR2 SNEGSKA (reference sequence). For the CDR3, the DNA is TGCAGTGCTATCATAATCTACGAGCAGTACTTC. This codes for CSAIIIYEQYF.

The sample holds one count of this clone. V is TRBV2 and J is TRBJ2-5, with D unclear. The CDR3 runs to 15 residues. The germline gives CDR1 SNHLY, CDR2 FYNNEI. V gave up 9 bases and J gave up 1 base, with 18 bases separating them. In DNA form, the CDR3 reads TGTGCCAGTCAAAGGGCACCGCGGCTCCAAGAGACCCAGTACTTC. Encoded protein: CASQRAPRLQETQYF.

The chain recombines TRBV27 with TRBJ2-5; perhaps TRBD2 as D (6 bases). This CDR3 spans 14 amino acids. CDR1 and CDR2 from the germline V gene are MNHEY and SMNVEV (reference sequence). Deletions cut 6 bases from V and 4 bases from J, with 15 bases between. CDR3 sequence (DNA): TGTGCCAGCAGCTACGGGAGCCGGGGAGAGACCCAGTACTTC. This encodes CASSYGSRGETQYF.